Listed below are T cell receptor beta chains from one sample, sequenced in a study of vaccination effects on CD4 cells after COVID-19. These receptors are not linked to any known antigen. Method: immunoSEQ multiplex PCR; TCRdb's copy keeps in-frame clones and lacks some. The sample holds about 24,000 clones, 55% to 85% seen once. Sequences were derived from CD4+ T cells from PBMCs cultured with HCoV-NL63 spike peptides, sampled after COVID-19 vaccination. The receptors here all came from a human donor who received a COVID-19 vaccine. The CDR3 runs from the conserved cysteine through the conserved F or W. The D gene is left open where the match is weak. Clone size appears in some rows only: once, few, many, or a class for an expanded clone.

j_call v_call clone_size d_call cdr3_aa cdr3_nt
TRBJ1-2 TRBV4-1 - - CASSQDRTALYGYTF TGCGCCAGCAGCCAAGATCGGACAGCCCTCTATGGCTACACCTTC
TRBJ2-5 TRBV14 - TRBD1 CASSPARGQGQTQYF TGTGCCAGCAGCCCCGCCCGGGGACAGGGGCAGACCCAGTACTTC
TRBJ2-3 TRBV5-1 - - CASRTPGDTQYF TGCGCCAGCCGGACTCCTGGGGATACGCAGTATTTT
TRBJ2-3 TRBV10-3 - TRBD1 CAIQGAGTDTQYF TGTGCCATACAGGGGGCTGGCACAGATACGCAGTATTTT
TRBJ2-3 TRBV6-5 - - CASSPTSADTQYF TGTGCCAGCAGCCCAACTTCGGCAGATACGCAGTATTTT
TRBJ2-5 TRBV5-6 - - CASSSGRRGETQYF TGTGCCAGCAGCAGCGGAAGGCGGGGAGAGACCCAGTACTTC
TRBJ1-3 TRBV27 - - CASSLRGGISGNTIYF TGTGCCAGCAGTTTACGGGGTGGGATCTCTGGAAACACCATATATTTT
TRBJ2-3 TRBV18 - - CASSPRASPDTQYF TGTGCCAGCTCACCACGGGCCAGCCCAGATACGCAGTATTTT
TRBJ2-1 TRBV27 - TRBD2 CASSLWLAGGYNEQFF TGTGCCAGCAGTTTGTGGCTAGCGGGGGGATACAATGAGCAGTTCTTC
TRBJ1-2 TRBV10-2 - TRBD1 CASSVGTGAFSYTF TGCGCCAGCAGTGTGGGGACAGGGGCTTTTAGCTACACCTTC
TRBJ2-3 TRBV7-2 - TRBD2 CASSFLAGTTDTQYF TGTGCCAGCAGCTTTCTAGCGGGAACTACAGATACGCAGTATTTT
TRBJ1-4 TRBV2 - TRBD1 CASSLEGHRGYEKLFF TGTGCCAGCAGTCTCGAAGGGCACAGGGGATATGAAAAACTGTTTTTT
TRBJ2-3 TRBV18 - TRBD1 CASSLTTGGTDTQYF TGTGCCAGCTCCCTAACGACAGGGGGCACAGATACGCAGTATTTT
TRBJ1-2 TRBV5-1 - - CASSSQGGNGYTF TGCGCCAGCAGCTCTCAAGGAGGGAACGGCTACACCTTC
TRBJ1-5 TRBV6-5 - TRBD1 CASRPDRVRNQPQHF TGTGCCAGCAGACCCGACAGGGTAAGGAATCAGCCCCAGCATTTT
TRBJ1-1 TRBV5-5 - - CASSPGGGTEAFF TGTGCCAGCAGCCCGGGGGGGGGCACTGAAGCTTTCTTT
TRBJ1-3 TRBV5-1 few - CASSLEGMSSGNTIYF TGCGCCAGCAGCTTAGAGGGGATGAGCTCTGGAAACACCATATATTTT
TRBJ2-3 TRBV6-1 - TRBD2 CASSVVLAGGEDTQYF TGTGCCAGCAGTGTGGTTCTAGCGGGAGGTGAAGATACGCAGTATTTT
TRBJ2-3 TRBV9 - - CAATRGLGTDTQYF TGTGCCGCCACCCGGGGGCTGGGTACAGATACGCAGTATTTT
TRBJ2-4 TRBV6-5 once TRBD1 CASSYSGTEGNIQYF TGTGCCAGCAGTTACTCCGGGACAGAGGGAAACATTCAGTACTTC
TRBJ1-6 TRBV19 - - CASISSRSSYNSPLHF TGTGCCAGTATTAGTAGTCGAAGCTCCTATAATTCACCCCTCCACTTT
TRBJ2-5 TRBV20-1 - - CSAPLGETQYF TGCAGTGCTCCCCTCGGCGAGACCCAGTACTTC
TRBJ2-4 TRBV19 - TRBD1 CASSISGTGSQNIQYF TGTGCCAGTAGTATATCCGGGACAGGAAGCCAAAACATTCAGTACTTC
TRBJ1-2 TRBV10-3 once TRBD1 CAIGQGGGYTF TGTGCCATCGGACAGGGAGGCGGCTACACCTTC
TRBJ2-3 TRBV5-1 - - CASSLQVDTQYF TGCGCCAGCAGCTTGCAGGTAGATACGCAGTATTTT
TRBJ1-2 TRBV7-6 - - CASSLEVSPIVGYTF TGTGCCAGCAGCTTAGAAGTCAGCCCGATCGTAGGCTACACCTTC
TRBJ1-1 TRBV20-1 few - CSARDSPEAFF TGCAGTGCTAGGGACAGCCCCGAAGCTTTCTTT
TRBJ2-7 TRBV29-1 - - CSVGDLGFYEQYF TGCAGCGTGGGGGATCTGGGCTTCTACGAGCAGTACTTC
TRBJ2-3 TRBV5-6 - TRBD1 CASSSRVGTGLDTQYF TGTGCCAGCAGCTCGAGGGTCGGGACAGGGTTAGATACGCAGTATTTT
TRBJ2-7 TRBV5-6 few TRBD1 CASSYWGTGNEQYF TGTGCCAGCAGCTACTGGGGGACAGGGAACGAGCAGTACTTC
TRBJ2-3 TRBV11-2 - TRBD1 CASSQPGQGRGDTQYF TGTGCCAGCAGCCAGCCGGGACAGGGGAGGGGGGATACGCAGTATTTT
TRBJ1-5 TRBV6-5 - - CASSYSISGSFQPQHF TGTGCCAGCAGTTACTCGATATCAGGGTCGTTTCAGCCCCAGCATTTT
TRBJ2-1 TRBV2 - TRBD2 CASSDLTSGTNEQFF TGTGCCAGCAGTGACTTGACTAGCGGGACCAATGAGCAGTTCTTC
TRBJ2-1 TRBV7-9 - TRBD1 CASSLRQGKEYNEQFF TGTGCCAGCAGCTTAAGACAGGGAAAGGAATACAATGAGCAGTTCTTC
TRBJ2-3 TRBV3-1/TRBV3-2 - TRBD2 CASRGAGELRGDTQYF TGTGCCAGCAGGGGAGCGGGGGAGCTTCGGGGAGATACGCAGTATTTT
TRBJ1-3 TRBV6-5 once TRBD1 CASSYSGGLSGNTIYF TGTGCCAGCAGTTACTCAGGGGGCTTATCTGGAAACACCATATATTTT
TRBJ2-1 TRBV25-1 - - CASSGTQGYQGEQFF TGTGCCAGCAGTGGGACTCAGGGTTATCAGGGTGAGCAGTTCTTC
TRBJ1-2 TRBV5-6 - - CASSRQDYGYTF TGTGCCAGCAGCAGACAGGACTATGGCTACACCTTC
TRBJ2-7 TRBV6-1 - - CASSELGSSSYEQYF TGTGCCAGCAGTGAATTGGGCAGTTCCTCCTACGAGCAGTACTTC
TRBJ2-3 TRBV10-3 - - CAITATSTDTQYF TGTGCCATCACTGCCACTAGCACAGATACGCAGTATTTT
TRBJ2-3 TRBV5-1 - TRBD1 CASSIGQGMIRTDTQYF TGCGCCAGCAGCATCGGACAGGGTATGATTCGCACAGATACGCAGTATTTT
TRBJ2-5 TRBV11-2 - TRBD1 CASSGRTGGAGETQYF TGTGCCAGCAGCGGCCGTACAGGGGGCGCAGGGGAGACCCAGTACTTC
TRBJ1-1 TRBV4-1 few - CASSQVGRSAEAFF TGCGCCAGCAGCCAAGTGGGCAGGAGCGCTGAAGCTTTCTTT
TRBJ2-1 TRBV4-1 - - CASSQFVRTSVLHEQFF TGCGCCAGCAGCCAATTTGTTCGAACTAGTGTCTTACATGAGCAGTTCTTC
TRBJ2-7 TRBV5-1 few - CASSLDQQGQEQYF TGCGCCAGCAGCTTGGACCAACAGGGTCAGGAGCAGTACTTC